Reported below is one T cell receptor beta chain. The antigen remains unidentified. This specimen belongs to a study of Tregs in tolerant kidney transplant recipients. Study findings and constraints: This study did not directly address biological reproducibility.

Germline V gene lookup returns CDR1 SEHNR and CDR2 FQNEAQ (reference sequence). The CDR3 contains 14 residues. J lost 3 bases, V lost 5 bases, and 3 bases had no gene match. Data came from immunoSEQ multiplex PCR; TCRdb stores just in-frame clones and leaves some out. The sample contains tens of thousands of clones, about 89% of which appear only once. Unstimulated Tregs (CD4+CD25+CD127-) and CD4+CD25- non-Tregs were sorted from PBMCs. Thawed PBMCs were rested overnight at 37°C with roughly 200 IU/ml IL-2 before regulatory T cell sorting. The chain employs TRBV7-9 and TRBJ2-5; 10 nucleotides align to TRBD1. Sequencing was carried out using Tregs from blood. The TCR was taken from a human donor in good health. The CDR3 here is CASSRGQGKETQYF. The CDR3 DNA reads TGTGCCAGCAGCCGGGGACAGGGGAAAGAGACCCAGTACTTC.